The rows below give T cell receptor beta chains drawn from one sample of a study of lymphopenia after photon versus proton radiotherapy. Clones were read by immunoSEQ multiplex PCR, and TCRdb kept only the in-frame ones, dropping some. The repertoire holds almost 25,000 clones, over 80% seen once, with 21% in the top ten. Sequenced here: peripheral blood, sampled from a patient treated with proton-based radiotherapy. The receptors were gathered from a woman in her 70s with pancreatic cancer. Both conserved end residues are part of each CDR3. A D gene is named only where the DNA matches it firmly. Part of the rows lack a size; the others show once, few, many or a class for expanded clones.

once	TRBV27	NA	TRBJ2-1	CASSRGGYNEQFF	TGTGCCAGCAGTCGGGGTGGTTACAATGAGCAGTTCTTC
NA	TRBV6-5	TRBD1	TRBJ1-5	CASSPGQGLAQHF	TGTGCCAGCAGCCCCGGACAGGGGCTGGCCCAGCATTTT
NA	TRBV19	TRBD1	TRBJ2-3	CASSSGRQGSGDTQYF	TGTGCCAGTAGTAGCGGCAGACAGGGGAGTGGAGATACGCAGTATTTT
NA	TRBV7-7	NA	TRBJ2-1	CASRLGVEQFF	TGTGCCAGCAGACTAGGGGTGGAGCAGTTCTTC
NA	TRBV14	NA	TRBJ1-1	CASSPPGLLGNTEAFF	TGTGCCAGCAGCCCCCCGGGACTGCTGGGGAACACTGAAGCTTTCTTT
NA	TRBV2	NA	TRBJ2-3	CASPGEDTDTQYF	TGTGCCAGCCCTGGCGAGGACACAGATACGCAGTATTTT
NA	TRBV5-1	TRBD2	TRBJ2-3	CASSLRGGTDTQYF	TGCGCCAGCAGCTTGAGGGGAGGGACAGATACGCAGTATTTT
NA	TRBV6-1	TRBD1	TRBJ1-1	CASKDRAGSTEAFF	TGTGCCAGCAAGGACAGGGCTGGAAGCACTGAAGCTTTCTTT
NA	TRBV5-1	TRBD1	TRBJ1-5	CASSFGTGETQPQHF	TGCGCCAGCAGCTTTGGGACAGGGGAAACACAGCCCCAGCATTTT
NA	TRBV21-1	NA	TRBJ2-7	CASSRRDGPNEQYF	TGTGCCAGCAGCAGGAGGGATGGGCCAAACGAGCAGTACTTC
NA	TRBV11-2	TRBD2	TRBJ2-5	CASSLGAGVVETQYF	TGTGCCAGCAGCCTCGGAGCGGGAGTCGTGGAGACCCAGTACTTC